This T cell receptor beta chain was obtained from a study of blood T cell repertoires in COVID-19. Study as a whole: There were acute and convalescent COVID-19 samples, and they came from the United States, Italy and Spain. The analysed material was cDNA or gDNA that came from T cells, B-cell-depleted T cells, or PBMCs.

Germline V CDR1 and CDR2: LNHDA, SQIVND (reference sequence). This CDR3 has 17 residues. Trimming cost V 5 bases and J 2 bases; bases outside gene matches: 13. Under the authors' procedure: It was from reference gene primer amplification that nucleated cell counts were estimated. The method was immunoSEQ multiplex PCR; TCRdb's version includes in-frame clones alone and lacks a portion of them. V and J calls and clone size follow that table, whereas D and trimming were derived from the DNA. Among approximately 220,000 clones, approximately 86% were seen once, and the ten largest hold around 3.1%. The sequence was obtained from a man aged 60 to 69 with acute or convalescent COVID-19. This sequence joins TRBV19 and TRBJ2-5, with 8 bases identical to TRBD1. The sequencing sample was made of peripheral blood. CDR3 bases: TGTGCCAGTAGTGCCAACCCCAGGGGGCATTGGCAAGAGACCCAGTACTTC. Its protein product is CASSANPRGHWQETQYF.